This entry lists 24 T cell receptor beta chains sequenced from one sample in a study of T cell changes during pregnancy in multiple sclerosis. The protocol was immunoSEQ multiplex PCR, while the TCRdb copy is restricted to in-frame clones and leaves out a portion. The sample lists roughly 43,000 clones, roughly 91% occurring once. Sequences were derived from CD4+ T cells from peripheral blood mononuclear cells, sampled in the third trimester of pregnancy. Every receptor here comes from a female donor with multiple sclerosis, enrolled in a pregnancy study.

The chain has TRBV4-1 and TRBJ2-1; TRBD1 is a possible D gene (5 bases). The length of the CDR3 is 19 residues. Per germline, CDR1 MGHRA and CDR2 YSYEKL. Trimming pared 0 bases from V and 7 bases from J, leaving 25 bases between. The CDR3 DNA follows: TGCGCCAGCAGCCAAGACCAGGGCTTAGGGGATCTCCGCGCAAATGAGCAGTTCTTC. Encoded protein: CASSQDQGLGDLRANEQFF.

The J gene is TRBJ2-3, the V gene TRBV27; 8 positions match TRBD1. V lost 8 bases and J lost 5; bases outside the gene matches: 18. The length of the CDR3 is 17 residues. Germline V CDR1 and CDR2: MNHEY, SMNVEV (reference sequence). This CDR3 is CASGAANPTGDVDTQYF. DNA of the CDR3: TGTGCCAGCGGAGCGGCAAACCCGACAGGGGATGTAGATACGCAGTATTTT.

J is TRBJ2-1 and V is TRBV4-2, with 9 bases lining up with TRBD2. V shed 0 bases, J shed 4 bases, and the junction held 4 bases outside the gene matches. The CDR3 length is 16 residues. CDR1 and CDR2 (germline): LGHNA, YNFKEQ. CDR3 sequence (DNA): TGTGCCAGCAGCCAAGATGGCGGGGGGGTATACAATGAGCAGTTCTTC. Protein product: CASSQDGGGVYNEQFF.

This rearrangement joins TRBV20-1 to TRBJ2-1; D ambiguous. The CDR3 spans 11 residues. From germline, CDR1 is DFQATT and CDR2 SNEGSKA (reference sequence). Trimming took 3 bases from V and 9 from J, leaving 9 bases between them. CDR3 sequence (DNA): TGCAGTGCTAGCGATCCGGGTGAGCAGTTCTTC. It is translated as CSASDPGEQFF.

This sequence joins TRBV5-1 and TRBJ2-3, with D maybe TRBD2 (6 bases). The V end was cut by 6 bases, the J end by 0 bases, with 20 bases between. Germline values: CDR1 SGHRS, CDR2 YFSETQ. CDR3 length: 17 residues. This CDR3 reads CASTPRGGAASTDTQYF. The CDR3, as DNA: TGCGCCAGCACCCCTCGGGGAGGCGCCGCTAGCACAGATACGCAGTATTTT.

V usage is TRBV7-3 and J usage is TRBJ2-2, with 7 positions matching TRBD1. The J segment lost 2 bases and the V segment lost 5 bases, leaving 5 bases of the junction unmatched. In germline, CDR1 is SGHTA, CDR2 FQGTGA. The CDR3 consists of 15 residues. This CDR3 is CASSEGQTNTGELFF. CDR3 coding DNA: TGTGCCAGCAGCGAGGGACAGACAAACACCGGGGAGCTGTTTTTT.

This chain joins TRBV14 and TRBJ2-7; the match to TRBD1 covers 9 bases. V shed 4 bases and J 3 bases; nucleotides not matched to a gene: 13. This CDR3 region has 17 residues. CDR1 is SGHDN, CDR2 FVKESK, per germline. In DNA form, the CDR3 reads TGTGCCAGCAGCCCCCTCAGGCCGGGACAGGGTAACTACGAGCAGTACTTC. Its translation is CASSPLRPGQGNYEQYF.

In its sample, this clone was seen once. This chain links TRBV18 with TRBJ2-2, with D uncertain. The CDR3 totals 15 residues. The germline gives CDR1 KGHSH, CDR2 LQKENI. V lost 6 bases to trimming and J lost 6 bases, with 17 bases between them. The CDR3 nucleotides are TGTGCCAGCTCCCCCCCATCGGAACGGGCCGGGGAGCTGTTTTTT. Protein: CASSPPSERAGELFF. Combining the CDR3 with reference TRBV18 and TRBJ2-2 gives the whole variable domain NAGVMQNPRHLVRRRGQEARLRCSPMKGHSHVYWYRQLPEEGLKFMVYLQKENIIDESGMPKERFSAEFPKEGPSILRIQQVVRGDSAAYFCASSPPSERAGELFFGEGSRLTVL.

This chain uses TRBV19 with TRBJ1-4; a possible D gene is TRBD1 (6 bases). This CDR3 has 15 residues. The V end was cut by 5 bases, the J end by 3 bases, with 13 bases between. The germline V gene has CDR1 LNHDA and CDR2 SQIVND (reference sequence). CDR3 in amino acids: CASSSRTDPNEKLFF. CDR3 coding DNA: TGTGCCAGTAGTTCTCGGACAGACCCTAATGAAAAACTGTTTTTT.

The rearrangement uses TRBV30 and TRBJ2-1; 14 bases map to TRBD2. Germline trimming cut 3 bases from V and 8 bases from J; bases unmatched to any gene: 9. This CDR3 region has 16 residues. CDR1 and CDR2 (germline): GTSNPN, SVGIG (reference sequence). The CDR3 sequence: CAWRPGTSGRGYEQFF. CDR3 bases: TGTGCCTGGAGGCCAGGGACTAGCGGGAGAGGCTATGAGCAGTTCTTC.

The V gene is TRBV2, the J gene TRBJ1-5; D unclear. The CDR3 contains 15 residues. Trimming shortened V by 1 base and J by 0 bases, and 7 bases separated the two germline ends. Germline V gives CDR1 SNHLY, CDR2 FYNNEI. The DNA of the CDR3 is TGTGCCAGCAGTGAAGGGAGATATAGCAATCAGCCCCAGCATTTT. Protein sequence: CASSEGRYSNQPQHF.

The chain recombines TRBV18 with TRBJ2-5; D gene ambiguous. Germline V lookup: CDR1 KGHSH, CDR2 LQKENI. The CDR3 covers 11 residues. V lost 4 bases and J lost 4, with 4 bases in between. The CDR3 region has the DNA TGTGCCAGCTCACTCTCAGAGACCCAGTACTTC. Translated, it gives CASSLSETQYF.

The rearrangement links TRBV11-2 to TRBJ2-2, with 11 bases aligning to TRBD2. Germline V gene lookup returns CDR1 SGHAT and CDR2 FQNNGV. The CDR3 extends over 14 amino acids. Trimming removed 5 bases from V and 8 bases from J; junction bases left unmatched: 4. The CDR3 reads CASSTGLAGGELFF. The CDR3 bases are TGTGCCAGCAGCACCGGACTAGCGGGTGGGGAGCTGTTTTTT.

The chain carries TRBV7-3 and TRBJ2-1; the match to TRBD1 covers 7 bases. With 2 bases clipped from V and 5 bases from J, the junction kept 3 bases outside the gene matches. CDR3 size: 14 residues. Germline loops: CDR1 SGHTA, CDR2 FQGTGA. The DNA of the CDR3 is TGTGCCAGCAGCTTACGACAGGGAAACAATGAGCAGTTCTTC. Protein product: CASSLRQGNNEQFF.

J is TRBJ1-1 and V is TRBV27; 7 positions agree with TRBD1. This CDR3 spans 17 amino acids. CDR1 is MNHEY, CDR2 SMNVEV, per germline (reference sequence). V was clipped by 5 bases and J by 4 bases; unmatched bases: 16. For the CDR3, the DNA is TGTGCCAGCAGTCCCCTGACAGGGAATGGGTTAAGCACTGAAGCTTTCTTT. Residues: CASSPLTGNGLSTEAFF.

The chain combines TRBV9 with TRBJ2-1, with TRBD1 matching over 8 bases. This CDR3 is 16 amino acids long. The germline gives CDR1 SGDLS, CDR2 YYNGEE. Trimming removed 4 bases from V and 2 bases from J; junction bases left unmatched: 8. CDR3 in amino acids: CASSPRDRRTYNEQFF. In DNA, the CDR3 is TGTGCCAGCAGCCCGCGGGACAGGCGGACCTACAATGAGCAGTTCTTC.

The chain combines TRBV12-5 with TRBJ2-5; 10 nucleotides match TRBD1. The germline gives CDR1 LGHNT, CDR2 FRNRAP. The CDR3 length is 13 residues. Losses at the gene ends were 5 bases for V and 9 bases for J; bases not matched to a gene: 6. CDR3 bases: TGTGCTAGTGGTGTCCGGGACAGGGGTGCCCAGTACTTC. Translation gives CASGVRDRGAQYF.

The gene calls are TRBV28 and TRBJ1-4; the match to TRBD1 covers 7 bases. The CDR3 sequence is 16 residues long. V gave up 4 bases and J gave up 4 bases; unmatched junction bases: 9. Germline V lookup: CDR1 MDHEN, CDR2 SYDVKM. The CDR3 region has the DNA TGTGCCAGCAGTTCATCTGACAGGGCGGGTAATGAAAAACTGTTTTTT. Protein: CASSSSDRAGNEKLFF. The full variable domain, its missing parts supplied by reference TRBV28 and TRBJ1-4, is DVKVTQSSRYLVKRTGEKVFLECVQDMDHENMFWYRQDPGLGLRLIYFSYDVKMKEKGDIPEGYSVSREKKERFSLILESASTNQTSMYLCASSSSDRAGNEKLFFGSGTQLSVL.

The V gene is TRBV6-1, the J gene TRBJ2-1; 13 bases are a match to TRBD2. The length of the CDR3 is 15 residues. V gave up 11 bases and J gave up 4 bases; unmatched junction bases: 8. Germline assignment: CDR1 MNHNS and CDR2 SASEGT. The CDR3 here is CAGRTSGGRYNEQFF. The CDR3 DNA is TGTGCCGGTAGGACTAGCGGGGGTAGGTACAATGAGCAGTTCTTC.

The gene calls are TRBV6-1 and TRBJ1-5; TRBD1 might be the D (6 bases). The CDR3 covers 15 residues. The germline V gene has CDR1 MNHNS and CDR2 SASEGT. V was pared by 4 bases and J by 0 bases, with 10 bases between. CDR3 nucleotide sequence: TGTGCCAGCAGTGCCCGGACAGATAGCAATCAGCCCCAGCATTTT. The encoded protein is CASSARTDSNQPQHF.

V gene TRBV29-1 combines with J gene TRBJ2-7; 8 bases are shared with TRBD1. J gave up 2 bases and V 1 base, and 7 bases lay outside the gene matches. Germline V CDR1 and CDR2: SQVTM, ANQGSEA. The CDR3 is 15 amino acids. Here the CDR3 reads CSVEGPGQAPYEQYF. The CDR3 region has the DNA TGCAGCGTTGAAGGACCGGGACAGGCCCCCTACGAGCAGTACTTC.

The CDR3 loop is CASSQDRTDNNEQFF. CDR3 nucleotides: TGTGCCAGCAGCCAAGATAGGACAGATAACAATGAGCAGTTCTTC. The chain couples TRBV4-2 to TRBJ2-1, with D maybe TRBD1 (6 bases). CDR3 length: 15 amino acids. CDR1 and CDR2 (germline): LGHNA, YNFKEQ. Deletions cut 0 bases from V and 5 bases from J, with 11 bases between.

V usage is TRBV11-1 and J usage is TRBJ2-2; D unclear. The V gene's germline CDR1 is SGHAT and CDR2 FQDESV (reference sequence). V was clipped by 5 bases and J by 1 base, with 8 bases between them. CDR3 length: 14 residues. CDR3 loop: CASSLHRNTGELFF. For the CDR3, the DNA is TGTGCCAGCAGCCTCCACAGGAACACCGGGGAGCTGTTTTTT.

This clone was detected once. The chain carries TRBV6-1 and TRBJ1-5; D is unclear. CDR3 size: 10 residues. Germline V lookup: CDR1 MNHNS, CDR2 SASEGT. With 8 bases removed from V and 6 bases from J, the gap between germline ends came to 5 bases. CDR3 DNA: TGTGCCAGCGGCCGTCAGCCCCAGCATTTT. Translation gives CASGRQPQHF.